This paragraph reports one TCR beta chain. The V and J ends lost 5 bases and 10 bases, in that order; junction bases with no gene match: 16. The CDR3 runs to 16 residues. Germline V lookup: CDR1 MDHEN, CDR2 SYDVKM. The study ran its PCR with 60 Vbeta and 13 Jbeta primers. Measured with immunoSEQ multiplex PCR; TCRdb has only the in-frame clones, and not every one. The table includes 120,000 or so clones, approximately 75% detected once. The data were taken from a study of cytomegalovirus exposure and HLA in healthy donors. Sequencing input: PBMCs. This TCR came from a man between 45 and 60 years old in good health and CMV-seropositive. The genes are TRBV28 and TRBJ1-4, with 7 positions matching TRBD1. CDR3 sequence reads: CASSPGWGTDTSKLFF. The CDR3 coding sequence is TGTGCCAGCAGTCCTGGCTGGGGGACAGATACTTCAAAACTGTTTTTT. Combining the CDR3 with reference TRBV28 and TRBJ1-4 gives the whole variable domain DVKVTQSSRYLVKRTGEKVFLECVQDMDHENMFWYRQDPGLGLRLIYFSYDVKMKEKGDIPEGYSVSREKKERFSLILESASTNQTSMYLCASSPGWGTDTSKLFFGSGTQLSVL.